This TCR beta chain was obtained from a study of T cells in Graves' hyperthyroidism and ophthalmopathy. RNA transcripts served as the template for amplifying TCR beta CDR3 regions. With the HTBI primer set, the TCR CDR3 went through a first round of RT-PCR. Via MiXCR, TCRdb re-called the multiplex PCR reads, giving one row per CDR3 protein. Of hundreds of thousands of distinct CDR3 sequences in the sample, 15% to 18% are singletons; the top ten hold 7.5% to 8%. Participants, patients aged 18 to 65, had newly diagnosed hyperthyroidism with a duration under 2 months. This CDR3 is 13 amino acids long. V lost 3 bases and J lost 8, with 11 bases in between. Germline V gives CDR1 SGHKS, CDR2 YYEKEE (reference sequence). The sample holds many counts of this clonotype.

This receptor was identified in a woman aged 18-30 years with Graves' hyperthyroidism. The rearrangement links TRBV5-5 to TRBJ2-2; weak D call: TRBD2 (5 bases). The sequenced material came from blood. This CDR3 reads CASSSGLRGELFF. In DNA form, the CDR3 reads TGTGCCAGCAGCTCGGGATTGAGAGGGGAGCTGTTTTTT.